This TCR beta chain was captured by sequencing in a study of vaccination and CD4 T cells after COVID-19 (dated by TCRdb to between 2022 and 2023). Broadly, across the study: SARS-CoV-2 positivity had been established in the convalescent patients by nasal swab PCR, and mild disease was recorded in under ten of these patients and severe disease in one. In the convalescent cohort there were six males and four females, among whom were two Hispanic individuals, seven Caucasians, two Asians and one multiracial person. Participants received two doses of either the Pfizer-BioNTech BNT162b2 vaccine (n=8) or the Moderna mRNA-1273 vaccine (n=2). Post-COVID blood samples were collected from convalescent patients a median of approximately 100 days after diagnosis, with a range of about 30 to 161 days. Post-vaccine blood samples were taken a median of about 77 days after the second vaccine dose, with a range of 14 to 241 days. The cultures were stimulated with overlapping spike peptide pools from SARS-CoV-2 and from the common cold coronaviruses HCoV-NL63, HCoV-OC43 and HCoV-229E. In control cultures, a CEFX viral epitope pool was used as positive control, an HIV-1 Nef peptide pool was used as negative control, or no peptide was added. The spike-specific CD4+ TCR repertoire was compared before and after mRNA vaccination in over nine COVID-19 convalescent patients and a few infection-naive healthy vaccine recipients.

Beyond this particular receptor, the publication reports: Nearly all vaccine-specific clones in convalescent patients (304 of 307) were mono-reactive for SARS-CoV-2 spike rather than cross-reactive with common cold coronaviruses. Although the median number of SARS-CoV-2-reactive clonotypes went up from roughly 19 after infection to 35 to 40 after vaccination, the increase was not significant. In convalescent patients, a median around 83% of post-vaccine SARS-CoV-2-reactive clones were detected only after vaccination, and vaccine-specific priming was suggested by this finding. The study included relatively few convalescent patients and did not analyze early timepoints after natural infection.

The treatment or condition label, read with the paper, signifies: roughly 10-day PBMC culture with coronavirus spike peptide pools or control peptides (ViraFEST assay). The ViraFEST assay, used in the study, expanded antigen-specific T cells with peptide pools and then identified the expanded clonotypes through TCR sequencing. The positive SARS-CoV-2 PCR tests of the convalescent patients were dated from March to December 2020, before the Alpha, Beta and Delta variants emerged in the United States. Each well held around 2 million PBMCs cultured with around 10 ug/ml peptide pools in IMDM containing around 5% human AB serum and about 10 IU/ml IL-2. Half of the culture medium was replaced with fresh IL-2-containing medium on days 3 and 7. CD4+ T cells were isolated after roughly 9 days of culture through negative selection using the EasySep CD4+ T cell isolation kit. Ficoll-Paque Plus gradient centrifugation was used to isolate PBMCs from whole blood, and the isolated PBMCs were then either used fresh or cryopreserved at -140C. Each culture condition was generally run in triplicate wells.

Libraries were constructed by PCR. TCR sequencing of DNA from cultured CD4+ T cells used the Oncomine TCR Beta short-read assay at the Johns Hopkins FTIC core. Genomic DNA was extracted from the cultured CD4+ T cells with the QIAamp micro DNA kit. The Oncomine TCR Beta libraries from cultured CD4+ T cells were pooled using unique dual indexes and then sequenced on an Illumina iSeq 100. The study's processing was this. Non-productive sequences were removed, and CDR3s not starting with C, not ending with F or W, or shorter than 7 amino acids were discarded. Antigen-specific clonotypes were identified with the MANAFEST web application by comparing peptide-stimulated wells with reference and other culture wells. An FDR below 0.05, an odds ratio above 5, and a productive frequency above 0.1% in at least two of three replicate wells were required for clones to be considered positive. A clonotype was classed as cross-reactive if the clonotype showed significant expansion both in SARS-CoV-2 spike wells and in at least one common cold coronavirus spike condition. Levenshtein distances (stringdist) and unrooted phylogenetic trees (ape) in R version 3.6.1 were used to assess CDR3 homology. The public reads were quality trimmed at Q25 with fastp and then assembled into clones with MiXCR by TCRdb, keeping productive beta chains. CDR3 protein duplicates are merged, each entry listing the most common genes and DNA. In this record, the V and J calls reflect TCRdb's handling and not the investigators' own analysis. A total of more than 15,000 distinct CDR3 sequences appear in this sample, roughly 60% of them only once. Approximately 11% of the sample belongs to the ten largest clones.

As for this clonotype: Its antigen is not yet known. Base qualities are not provided; no much larger clone lies one nucleotide away.

Per the germline V gene, WSHSY is the CDR1 and SAAADI is the CDR2. The CDR3 measures 14 amino acids from cysteine to phenylalanine. The CDR3 DNA has 42 bases and is translated from base 1. After removal of 1 base from V and 7 bases from J, the junction retains 3 bases not matched to a gene. This TCR was recovered from a human donor who had recovered from COVID-19. The receptor chain draws on TRBV10-2 and TRBJ1-2, with 10 junctional bases fitting TRBD1. The material sequenced was CD4+ T cells from blood, cultured in vitro. The CDR3 has the sequence CASSEWDRGLGYTF. Read as DNA, the sequence is TGCGCCAGCAGTGAGTGGGACAGGGGACTTGGCTACACCTTC.